The clone carrying this TCR beta chain was found many times. The data were taken from a study of T-cell reconstitution after alpha-beta-depleted transplantation in children. Preparation of the TCRbeta library used unique molecular identifiers. Each CDR3 protein is one row after TCRdb ran MiXCR on the PCR reads. The sample holds roughly 89,000 distinct CDR3 sequences, more than 9% seen once. This CDR3 has 16 residues. Trimming removed 2 bases at V and 1 base at J, with 14 bases between. CDR1 and CDR2 from the germline V gene are SGHAT and FQNNGV. V is TRBV11-2 and J is TRBJ1-1; TRBD1 is a possible D gene (6 bases). The source was PBMCs from the stem cell graft donor, collected from the stem cell graft. The TCR sequence derives from a human donor who donated a stem cell graft to a child with inherited bone marrow failure. CDR3 region: CASSLKFGQRNTEAFF. CDR3 sequence (DNA): TGTGCCAGCAGCTTAAAGTTTGGACAGAGGAACACTGAAGCTTTCTTT.